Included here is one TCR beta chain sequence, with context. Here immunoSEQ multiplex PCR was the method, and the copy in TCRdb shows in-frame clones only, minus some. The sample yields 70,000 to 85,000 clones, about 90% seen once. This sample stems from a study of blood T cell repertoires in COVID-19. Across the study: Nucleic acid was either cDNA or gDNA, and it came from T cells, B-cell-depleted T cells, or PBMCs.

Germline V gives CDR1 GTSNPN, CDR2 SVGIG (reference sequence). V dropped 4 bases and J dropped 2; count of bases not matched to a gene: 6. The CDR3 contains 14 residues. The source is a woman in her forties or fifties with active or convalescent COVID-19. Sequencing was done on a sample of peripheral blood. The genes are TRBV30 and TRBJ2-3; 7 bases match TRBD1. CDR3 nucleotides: TGTGCCTGGAAACGGGACAGCAACACAGATACGCAGTATTTT. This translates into CAWKRDSNTDTQYF.